A single T cell receptor beta chain is shown here with its context. Its antigen is not known. The sample is drawn from a study of OX40 agonist ivuxolimab in advanced cancers. The overall study: While on treatment, patients had intravenous ivuxolimab at 0.01 to 10 mg/kg every 2 weeks. Patients with hepatocellular carcinoma, melanoma, renal cell or head and neck cancer made up the dose-escalation patients.

Profiled with immunoSEQ multiplex PCR; TCRdb holds only in-frame clones, not every one. Counted here are about 76,000 clones, 65% to 90% occurring once; the ten biggest clones make up about 0.6%. General observations from the study: Blood T cells, both CD4+ and CD8+, expanded clonally by week 6 at 0.1 to 3.0 mg/kg. Those patients achieving a partial response at 0.1-3.0 mg/kg showed among the lowest clonal expansion.

Germline CDR1 SGHTA, CDR2 FQGNSA. This CDR3 is 19 amino acids long. J lost 7 bases, V lost 1 base, and 13 bases had no gene match. Material: CD4+ or CD8+ T cells sorted from blood, obtained in a trial of the OX40 agonist ivuxolimab. The clonotype originates from an adult with an advanced solid tumor such as melanoma, head and neck, liver or kidney cancer. V gene TRBV7-2 combines with J gene TRBJ2-1; 13 bases agree with TRBD2. For the CDR3, the DNA is TGTGCCAGCAGCTTAGGACTAGCGGGGGGCCCCTCCTTGTGGAATGAGCAGTTCTTC. Residues: CASSLGLAGGPSLWNEQFF.